This T cell receptor beta chain was identified during a study of response to subunit inactivated influenza vaccine. TCRdb redid the calling of the RT-PCR reads with MiXCR, one entry per CDR3 protein. The data contain about 500,000 distinct CDR3 sequences, around 7.9% of them singletons. General study findings and limits: It was suggested by the authors that few new T cells are recruited by each seasonal influenza vaccination.

This clonotype has just a few counts. Antigen: not known. This may be a read error, as it is one base from a much larger clone. The sample consisted of PBMCs from blood, taken about 24 months after vaccination. The source of this sequence is a man aged 50-75 years who received an inactivated influenza vaccine.

CDR3 DNA sequence: TGTGCCAGCAGTTACTTGGGACAGTACTACGAGCAGTACTTC. Its translation: CASSYLGQYYEQYF. The chain combines TRBV6-5 with TRBJ2-7; 7 bases fit TRBD1. From germline, CDR1 is MNHEY and CDR2 SVGAGI. The V gene end was trimmed by 1 base and the J gene end by 3 bases; junction bases not matched to a gene: 3. The CDR3 runs 14 residues.